A single sample gave rise to the 14 T cell receptor beta chains below, sequenced in a study of blood T cell repertoires in COVID-19. Assay used: immunoSEQ multiplex PCR; TCRdb lists only in-frame clones, some missing. The sample consists of about 210,000 clones, around nine tenths of them appearing once. The sequenced sample was PBMCs or T cells enriched from blood (not recorded which). These receptors were collected from a man in his thirties or forties in a cohort exposed to, infected with or recovered from COVID-19 (not recorded which).

This clone was counted between two and nine times. CDR3 coding DNA: TGTGCCAGCAGCTCGAGGACAGGGGGGATGAACACTGAAGCTTTCTTT. It yields the protein CASSSRTGGMNTEAFF. V and J are TRBV7-9 and TRBJ1-1; 10 nucleotides match TRBD1. In germline, CDR1 is SEHNR, CDR2 FQNEAQ (reference sequence). With 4 bases clipped from V and 0 bases from J, the junction kept 5 bases outside the gene matches. The CDR3 sequence is 16 residues long.

The CDR3 sequence is CASSLGHFGRGEQYF. As DNA, the CDR3 is TGTGCCAGCAGCTTAGGACACTTTGGGCGGGGCGAGCAGTACTTC. The V gene is TRBV7-2, the J gene TRBJ2-7, with D possibly being TRBD2 (6 bases). The CDR3 is 15 residues long. Deletions cut 1 base from V and 6 bases from J, with 16 bases between. Germline CDR1 is SGHTA and CDR2 is FQGNSA.

The chain couples TRBV19 to TRBJ2-3, with D unresolved. Germline values: CDR1 LNHDA, CDR2 SQIVND (reference sequence). V shed 3 bases and J shed 11 bases, with 12 bases lying between them. The CDR3 totals 12 residues. The CDR3 spells CASSMVEQLQYF. Here the CDR3 DNA reads TGTGCCAGTAGTATGGTAGAGCAATTGCAGTATTTT. Combining the CDR3 with reference TRBV19 and TRBJ2-3 gives the whole variable domain DGGITQSPKYLFRKEGQNVTLSCEQNLNHDAMYWYRQDPGQGLRLIYYSQIVNDFQKGDIAEGYSVSREKKESFPLTVTSAQKNPTAFYLCASSMVEQLQYFGPGTRLTVL.

The J gene is TRBJ1-5, the V gene TRBV28; no firm D call. Germline CDR1 and CDR2: MDHEN and SYDVKM. V lost 2 bases, J lost 4 bases, and 9 bases lay in between. The length of the CDR3 is 14 residues. The CDR3 DNA reads as TGTGCCAGCAGTTTACAGTTCAGGAATCAGCCCCAGCATTTT. The encoded protein is CASSLQFRNQPQHF.

The gene calls are TRBV6-1 and TRBJ2-7; tentative D call: TRBD2 (6 bases). This CDR3 is 13 amino acids long. Per germline, CDR1 MNHNS and CDR2 SASEGT. V lost 2 bases and J 3 bases, leaving 8 bases between the germline ends. CDR3 sequence (DNA): TGTGCCAGCAGTGAATACGGGGGCTACGAGCAGTACTTC. This encodes CASSEYGGYEQYF.

This clone has just a few counts. This chain connects TRBV28 to TRBJ2-1, with 12 bases aligning to TRBD2. Germline CDR1 MDHEN, CDR2 SYDVKM. This CDR3 is built from 15 residues. After removal of 6 bases from V and 6 bases from J, the junction contained 6 bases not matched to a gene. The CDR3 DNA follows: TGTGCCAGCAGCACCCTAGCGGGAGGGCCCAATGAGCAGTTCTTC. Its translation: CASSTLAGGPNEQFF.

CDR3: CASSRGLSQAGGRETQYF. As DNA, the CDR3 is TGTGCCAGCAGCAGGGGACTAAGCCAGGCGGGAGGCAGGGAGACCCAGTACTTC. This chain connects TRBV3-1 (or the pseudogene TRBV3-2) to TRBJ2-5; 8 bases fit TRBD2. The CDR3 is 18 residues long. Germline trimming cut 5 bases from V and 5 bases from J; bases unmatched to any gene: 19. CDR1 and CDR2 from the germline V gene are LGHDT and YNNKEL (reference sequence).

The chain carries TRBV3-1 (or the pseudogene TRBV3-2) and TRBJ2-7, with TRBD1 matching over 10 bases. Germline V gene lookup returns CDR1 LGHDT and CDR2 YNNKEL (reference sequence). Trimming removed 0 bases from V and 4 bases from J; junction bases left unmatched: 3. CDR3 length: 15 amino acids. CDR3 nucleotides: TGTGCCAGCAGCCAAGAAGGACAGGGGGGGTACGAGCAGTACTTC. It specifies CASSQEGQGGYEQYF.

The chain carries TRBV6-2 or TRBV6-3 and TRBJ2-3; 9 bases agree with TRBD2. CDR3 length: 15 residues. J was trimmed by 4 bases and V by 2 bases; bases with no gene match: 4. Germline values: CDR1 MNHEY, CDR2 SVGEGT. CDR3 residues: CASSYGAGGADTQYF. DNA for the CDR3: TGTGCCAGCAGTTACGGCGCGGGAGGGGCAGATACGCAGTATTTT.

The V and J genes are TRBV9 and TRBJ2-7, with TRBD1 identical over 8 bases. The CDR3 totals 15 residues. Germline values: CDR1 SGDLS, CDR2 YYNGEE. The V gene end was trimmed by 0 bases and the J gene end by 3 bases; junction bases not matched to a gene: 5. The CDR3: CASSVDQGAGYEQYF. CDR3 nucleotides: TGTGCCAGCAGCGTAGACCAGGGGGCGGGCTACGAGCAGTACTTC.

The chain couples TRBV12-5 to TRBJ1-1; D might be TRBD1 (5 bases). The CDR3 has 13 residues. V dropped 0 bases and J dropped 5 bases, with 7 bases sitting between them. The germline V gene has CDR1 LGHNT and CDR2 FRNRAP. The CDR3 reads CASGLVGGTEAFF. The CDR3 DNA reads as TGTGCTAGTGGTTTGGTCGGGGGGACTGAAGCTTTCTTT.

V usage is TRBV6-5 and J usage is TRBJ2-3; D may be TRBD1 (6 bases). From germline, CDR1 is MNHEY and CDR2 SVGAGI. CDR3 size: 15 residues. The CDR3 DNA sequence: TGTGCAGCAGCTACAGGGACAATTACCACAGATACGCAGTATTTT. Its protein product is CAAATGTITTDTQYF.

This chain joins TRBV7-9 and TRBJ2-5; TRBD1 matches at 7 bases. The length of the CDR3 is 16 residues. Germline CDR1 reads SEHNR; CDR2 reads FQNEAQ (reference sequence). V shed 3 bases and J 5 bases; nucleotides not matched to a gene: 12. CDR3 protein: CASSLGGGQPVETQYF. CDR3 DNA sequence: TGTGCCAGCAGCTTGGGTGGGGGACAGCCGGTCGAGACCCAGTACTTC.

The chain combines TRBV20-1 with TRBJ2-5; D remains unclear. Looked up from germline, CDR1 is DFQATT and CDR2 is SNEGSKA (reference sequence). The CDR3 loop spans 11 amino acids. Between the trimmed V and J ends, which lost 6 bases and 4 bases, there was a span of 9 bases. This CDR3 is CSAGARETQYF. CDR3 in DNA: TGCAGTGCGGGCGCGCGAGAGACCCAGTACTTC.